The T cell receptor beta chain described here comes from a study of blood T cell repertoires in COVID-19. On the study more broadly: Samples came from the United States, Italy and Spain, spanning acute and convalescent COVID-19. The cDNA or gDNA used as material had been derived from T cells, B-cell-depleted T cells, or PBMCs.

Per germline, CDR1 PRHDT and CDR2 FYEKMQ (reference sequence). V dropped 4 bases and J dropped 4; count of bases not matched to a gene: 5. This CDR3 has 14 residues. Original handling: Researchers report that nucleated cell counts were estimated from reference gene primer amplification. Sequencing was performed with immunoSEQ multiplex PCR; in TCRdb, only in-frame clones are kept and a portion is missing. V, J and clone size derive from that table, while D and trimming were established from the DNA sequence. The table shows about 280,000 clones, with approximately 86% occurring only once. This sequence was found in a man between 18 and 35 years old with active or convalescent COVID-19. Sequencing was done on a sample of peripheral blood. The genes are TRBV13 and TRBJ1-2; 8 bases fit TRBD1. CDR3 nucleotides: TGTGCCAGCAGCTCCGGACAGGGATCCTATGGCTACACCTTC. It translates to CASSSGQGSYGYTF.